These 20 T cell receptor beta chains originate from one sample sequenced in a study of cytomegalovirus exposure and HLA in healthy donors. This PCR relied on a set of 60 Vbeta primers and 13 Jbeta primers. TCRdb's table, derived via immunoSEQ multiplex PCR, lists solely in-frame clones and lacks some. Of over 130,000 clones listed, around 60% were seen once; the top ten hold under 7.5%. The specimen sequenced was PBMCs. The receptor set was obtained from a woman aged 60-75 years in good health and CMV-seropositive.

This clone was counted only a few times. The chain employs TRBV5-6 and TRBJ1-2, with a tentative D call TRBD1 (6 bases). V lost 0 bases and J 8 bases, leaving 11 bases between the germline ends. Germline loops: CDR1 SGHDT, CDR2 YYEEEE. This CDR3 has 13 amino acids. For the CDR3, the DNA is TGTGCCAGCAGCTTGGACAGGGCGGTAGGCTACACCTTC. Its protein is CASSLDRAVGYTF.

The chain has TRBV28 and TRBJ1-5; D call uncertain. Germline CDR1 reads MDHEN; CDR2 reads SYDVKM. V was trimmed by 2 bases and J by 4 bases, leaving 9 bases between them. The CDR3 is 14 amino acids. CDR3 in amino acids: CASSLEQQNQPQHF. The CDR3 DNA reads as TGTGCCAGCAGTTTAGAACAGCAGAATCAGCCCCAGCATTTT.

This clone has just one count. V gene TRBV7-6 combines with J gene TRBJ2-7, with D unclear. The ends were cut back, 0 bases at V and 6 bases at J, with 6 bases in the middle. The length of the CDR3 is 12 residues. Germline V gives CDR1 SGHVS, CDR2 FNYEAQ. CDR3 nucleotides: TGTGCCAGCAGCTTAGCTTATTCCGAGCAGTACTTC. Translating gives CASSLAYSEQYF. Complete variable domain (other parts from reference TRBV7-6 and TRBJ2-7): GAGVSQSPRYKVTKRGQDVALRCDPISGHVSLYWYRQALGQGPEFLTYFNYEAQQDKSGLPNDRFSAERPEGSISTLTIQRTEQRDSAMYRCASSLAYSEQYFGPGTRLTVT.

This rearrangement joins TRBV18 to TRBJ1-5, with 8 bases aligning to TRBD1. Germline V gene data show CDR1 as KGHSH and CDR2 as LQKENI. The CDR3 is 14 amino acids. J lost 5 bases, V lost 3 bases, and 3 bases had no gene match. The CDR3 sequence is CASSPYRGDQPQHF. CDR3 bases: TGTGCCAGCTCACCTTACAGGGGGGATCAGCCCCAGCATTTT.

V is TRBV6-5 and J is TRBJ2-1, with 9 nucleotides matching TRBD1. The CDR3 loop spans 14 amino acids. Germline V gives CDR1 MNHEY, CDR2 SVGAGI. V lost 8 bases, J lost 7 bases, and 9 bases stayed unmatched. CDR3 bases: TGTGCCAGCGGACCCGGGACAGGGACGAATGAGCAGTTCTTC. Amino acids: CASGPGTGTNEQFF.

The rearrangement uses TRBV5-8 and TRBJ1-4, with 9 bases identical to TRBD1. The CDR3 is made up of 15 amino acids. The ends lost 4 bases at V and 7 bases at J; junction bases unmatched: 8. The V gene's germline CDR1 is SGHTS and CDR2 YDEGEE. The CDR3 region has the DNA TGTGCCAGCAGCGCAACAGGGGGCGCGGTTGAAAAACTGTTTTTT. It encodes CASSATGGAVEKLFF.

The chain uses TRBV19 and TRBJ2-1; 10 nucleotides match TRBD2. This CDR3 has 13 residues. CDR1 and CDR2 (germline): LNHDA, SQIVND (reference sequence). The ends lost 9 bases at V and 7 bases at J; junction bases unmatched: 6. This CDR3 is CASRLAGSNEQFF. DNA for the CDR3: TGTGCCAGCAGACTAGCGGGCTCTAATGAGCAGTTCTTC.

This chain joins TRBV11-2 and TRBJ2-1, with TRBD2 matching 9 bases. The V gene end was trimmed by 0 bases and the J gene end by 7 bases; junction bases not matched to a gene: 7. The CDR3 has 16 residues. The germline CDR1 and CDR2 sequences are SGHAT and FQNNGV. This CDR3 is CASSLDLSGSGNEQFF. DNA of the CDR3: TGTGCCAGCAGCTTAGATCTTAGCGGGAGCGGAAATGAGCAGTTCTTC. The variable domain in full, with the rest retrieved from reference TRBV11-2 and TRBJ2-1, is EAGVAQSPRYKIIEKRQSVAFWCNPISGHATLYWYQQILGQGPKLLIQFQNNGVVDDSQLPKDRFSAERLKGVDSTLKIQPAKLEDSAVYLCASSLDLSGSGNEQFFGPGTRLTVL.

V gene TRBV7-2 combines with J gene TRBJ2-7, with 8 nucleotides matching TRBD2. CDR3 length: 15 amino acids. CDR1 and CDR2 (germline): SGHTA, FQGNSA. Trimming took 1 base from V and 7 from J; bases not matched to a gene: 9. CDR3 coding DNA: TGTGCCAGCAGCTTAGGGAGCGGGGGCACCAAGGAGCAGTACTTC. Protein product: CASSLGSGGTKEQYF.

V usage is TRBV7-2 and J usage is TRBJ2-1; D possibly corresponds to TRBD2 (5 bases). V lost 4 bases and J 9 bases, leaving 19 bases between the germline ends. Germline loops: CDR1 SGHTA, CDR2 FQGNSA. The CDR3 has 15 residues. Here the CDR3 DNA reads TGTGCCAGCAGCTCATTAATAGGTAGCGCTACTGAGCAGTTCTTC. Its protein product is CASSSLIGSATEQFF.

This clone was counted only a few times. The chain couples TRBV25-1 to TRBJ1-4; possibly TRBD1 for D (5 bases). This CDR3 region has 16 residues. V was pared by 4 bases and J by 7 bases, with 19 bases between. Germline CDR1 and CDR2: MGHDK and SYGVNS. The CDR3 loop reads CASSGGTWGGVEKLFF. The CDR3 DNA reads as TGTGCCAGCAGTGGCGGAACTTGGGGGGGTGTTGAAAAACTGTTTTTT. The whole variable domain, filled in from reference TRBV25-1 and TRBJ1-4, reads EADIYQTPRYLVIGTGKKITLECSQTMGHDKMYWYQQDPGMELHLIHYSYGVNSTEKGDLSSESTVSRIRTEHFPLTLESARPSHTSQYLCASSGGTWGGVEKLFFGSGTQLSVL.

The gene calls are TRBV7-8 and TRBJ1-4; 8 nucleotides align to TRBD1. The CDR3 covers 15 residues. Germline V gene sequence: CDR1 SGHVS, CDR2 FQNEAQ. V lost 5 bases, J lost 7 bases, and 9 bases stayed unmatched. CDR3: CASSIGQGAGEKLFF. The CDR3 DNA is TGTGCCAGCAGCATCGGACAGGGAGCGGGTGAAAAACTGTTTTTT.

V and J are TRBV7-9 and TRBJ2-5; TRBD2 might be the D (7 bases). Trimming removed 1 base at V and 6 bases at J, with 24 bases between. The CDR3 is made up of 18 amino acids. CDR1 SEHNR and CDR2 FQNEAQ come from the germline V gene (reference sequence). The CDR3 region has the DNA TGTGCCAGCAGCTTAGTGGCGTACGGGGGGCGGTTTTGGAAGACCCAGTACTTC. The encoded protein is CASSLVAYGGRFWKTQYF.

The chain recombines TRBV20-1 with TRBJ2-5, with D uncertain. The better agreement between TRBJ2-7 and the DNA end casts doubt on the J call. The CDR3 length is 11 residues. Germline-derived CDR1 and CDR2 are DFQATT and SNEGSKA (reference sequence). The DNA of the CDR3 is TGCAGTGCTAGAGGTCCCCTCGAGCAGTACTTC. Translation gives CSARGPLEQYF.

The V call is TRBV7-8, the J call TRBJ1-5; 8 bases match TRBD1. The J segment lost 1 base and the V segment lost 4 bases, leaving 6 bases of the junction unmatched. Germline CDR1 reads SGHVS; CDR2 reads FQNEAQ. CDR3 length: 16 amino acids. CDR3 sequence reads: CASSSSDRVSNQPQHF. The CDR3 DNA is TGTGCCAGCAGCTCCTCGGACAGGGTGAGCAATCAGCCCCAGCATTTT.

The CDR3 nucleotides read TGTGCCAGCAGTGACATCGAAAGGGGGCGAGCCTATGGCTACACCTTC. This gives the protein CASSDIERGRAYGYTF. The gene calls are TRBV6-4 and TRBJ1-2; 7 bases align to TRBD1. Trimming cost V 2 bases and J 4 bases; bases outside gene matches: 10. The CDR3 consists of 16 residues. Germline loops: CDR1 MRHNA, CDR2 SNTAGT.

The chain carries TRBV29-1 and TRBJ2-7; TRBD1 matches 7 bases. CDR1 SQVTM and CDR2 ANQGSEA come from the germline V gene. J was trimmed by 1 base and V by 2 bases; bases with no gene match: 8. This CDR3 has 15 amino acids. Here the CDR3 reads CSVESGYRGSYEQYF. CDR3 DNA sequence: TGCAGCGTTGAATCGGGGTACAGGGGTTCCTACGAGCAGTACTTC.

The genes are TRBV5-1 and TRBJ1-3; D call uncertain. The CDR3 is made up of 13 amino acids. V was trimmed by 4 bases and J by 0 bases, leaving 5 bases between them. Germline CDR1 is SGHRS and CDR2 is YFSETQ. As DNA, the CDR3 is TGCGCCAGCAGCATTTACTCTGGAAACACCATATATTTT. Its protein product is CASSIYSGNTIYF.

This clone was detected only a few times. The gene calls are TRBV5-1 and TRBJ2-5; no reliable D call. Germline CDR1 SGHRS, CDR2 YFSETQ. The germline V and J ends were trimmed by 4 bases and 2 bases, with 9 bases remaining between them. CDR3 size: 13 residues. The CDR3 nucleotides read TGCGCCAGCAGCCTTCGAACACAAGAGACCCAGTACTTC. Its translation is CASSLRTQETQYF.

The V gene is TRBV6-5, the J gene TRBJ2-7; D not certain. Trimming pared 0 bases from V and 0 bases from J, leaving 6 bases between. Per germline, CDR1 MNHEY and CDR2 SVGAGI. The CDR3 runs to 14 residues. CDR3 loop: CASSYSRISYEQYF. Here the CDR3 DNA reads TGTGCCAGCAGTTACTCGAGGATCTCCTACGAGCAGTACTTC.